A single sample is the source of the 15 T cell receptor beta chains below, sequenced in a study of CD4 T cells in relation to SARS-CoV-2 and coronaviruses (dated by TCRdb to the early 2020s). The library was generated by the immunoSEQ multiplex PCR assay. What TCRdb holds here is the immuneACCESS table cut down to in-frame rearrangements. Part of the clones is not present; checked against another copy, under half of the missing clones reflect an unresolved V gene, and the others are unexplained. Within this sample are tens of thousands of clones, with approximately 90% of them counted one time only. The ten top clones hold 0.4% of the sample. The sample consisted of naive CD4+ T cells from PBMCs. Read against the paper, the sample's cell subset or site label means: naive CD4+ T cells isolated by negative enrichment. Receptors were obtained from an adult with COVID-19.

This CDR3 reads CASSITGEQPQHF. CDR3 DNA sequence: TGTGCCAGTAGTATAACGGGGGAACAGCCCCAGCATTTT. The chain is built from TRBV19 and TRBJ1-5, with a weak D call TRBD1 (5 bases). Germline V gene lookup returns CDR1 LNHDA and CDR2 SQIVND (reference sequence). The length of the CDR3 is 13 residues. Trimming took 2 bases from V and 7 from J, leaving 9 bases between them.

V and J are TRBV4-2 and TRBJ2-7; no clear D gene. V lost 3 bases to trimming and J lost 0 bases, with 6 bases between them. This CDR3 comprises 13 residues. Germline V gene data show CDR1 as LGHNA and CDR2 as YNFKEQ. CDR3 nucleotide sequence: TGTGCCAGCAGCCAGGGGTACTCCTACGAGCAGTACTTC. It yields the protein CASSQGYSYEQYF.

The chain links TRBV7-3 to TRBJ2-1; D may be TRBD2 (5 bases). The V gene lost 0 bases and the J gene lost 5 bases, with 11 bases spanning the gap. CDR1 and CDR2 (germline): SGHTA, FQGTGA. CDR3 length: 15 amino acids. CDR3 sequence: CASSLTPGYNNEQFF. The DNA of the CDR3 is TGTGCCAGCAGCTTAACGCCGGGATATAACAATGAGCAGTTCTTC.

J is TRBJ2-1 and V is TRBV2, with TRBD2 identical over 7 bases. V lost 6 bases, J lost 5 bases, and 7 bases stayed unmatched. Germline values: CDR1 SNHLY, CDR2 FYNNEI. The CDR3 runs 14 residues. CDR3 sequence reads: CASRPGTTNNEQFF. The CDR3 DNA sequence: TGTGCCAGCAGACCGGGGACTACCAACAATGAGCAGTTCTTC.

This sequence joins TRBV3-1 (or the pseudogene TRBV3-2) and TRBJ2-6; TRBD2 matches 9 bases. Trimming at V came to 3 bases and at J to 1 base, leaving 7 bases not matched to a gene. This CDR3 is built from 18 residues. Germline lookup yields CDR1 LGHDT and CDR2 YNNKEL (reference sequence). The CDR3, as DNA: TGTGCCAGCAGCCAGTCCCTAGCGGGAAGATCTGGGGCCAACGTCCTGACTTTC. Translation: CASSQSLAGRSGANVLTF.

The chain joins TRBV10-3 to TRBJ2-7; weak D call: TRBD1 (5 bases). This CDR3 is built from 15 residues. V lost 4 bases and J lost 4, with 17 bases in between. Germline CDR1 ENHRY, CDR2 SYGVKD. CDR3 sequence: CAISGPTTDSYEQYF. The CDR3 nucleotides read TGTGCCATCAGTGGCCCCACGACAGATAGTTACGAGCAGTACTTC.

This rearrangement joins TRBV27 to TRBJ2-6; D ambiguous. V dropped 6 bases and J dropped 1 base, with 1 base sitting between them. CDR1 and CDR2 (germline): MNHEY, SMNVEV (reference sequence). The CDR3 covers 12 residues. The CDR3 region is CASRSGANVLTF. The CDR3 bases are TGTGCCAGCAGATCTGGGGCCAACGTCCTGACTTTC. The variable domain in full, with the rest retrieved from reference TRBV27 and TRBJ2-6, is EAQVTQNPRYLITVTGKKLTVTCSQNMNHEYMSWYRQDPGLGLRQIYYSMNVEVTDKGDVPEGYKVSRKEKRNFPLILESPSPNQTSLYFCASRSGANVLTFGAGSRLTVL.

The rearrangement uses TRBV11-2 and TRBJ2-7, with D possibly TRBD2 on 5 matching bases. The CDR3 is 15 amino acids. The germline CDR1 and CDR2 sequences are SGHAT and FQNNGV. The V and J ends lost 4 bases and 5 bases respectively, with 18 bases between them. The chain's CDR3 is CASSSVHERAHEQYF. The CDR3, as DNA: TGTGCCAGCAGCTCCGTGCACGAGAGGGCCCACGAGCAGTACTTC.

A single count supports this clone. The chain carries TRBV18 and TRBJ1-1; TRBD1 matches 7 bases. CDR1 KGHSH and CDR2 LQKENI come from the germline V gene. V lost 1 base, J lost 9 bases, and 8 bases stayed unmatched. The CDR3 sequence is 14 residues long. CDR3 in amino acids: CASSPQGAQTQAFF. The CDR3 DNA reads TGTGCCAGCTCACCACAGGGGGCGCAGACTCAAGCTTTCTTT.

V is TRBV19 and J is TRBJ2-3; TRBD1 aligns across 9 bases. V trimming: 6 bases; J trimming: 5 bases; junction bases outside the gene matches: 15. The germline V gene encodes CDR1 LNHDA and CDR2 SQIVND (reference sequence). CDR3 length: 17 residues. The CDR3 nucleotides read TGTGCCAGTAGATCCGAAACAGGGGGCGCGGTGGTAGATACGCAGTATTTT. Protein sequence: CASRSETGGAVVDTQYF.

The rearrangement joins TRBV12-5 to TRBJ2-3; a weak D match, TRBD2 (6 bases). CDR1 is LGHNT, CDR2 FRNRAP, per germline. This CDR3 spans 14 amino acids. V gave up 3 bases and J gave up 6 bases, with 13 bases separating them. CDR3 DNA sequence: TGTGCTAGTGGTTTAGATGGTGGGGGGGATACGCAGTATTTT. Amino acid sequence: CASGLDGGGDTQYF.

This clone was seen once. The chain is built from TRBV3-1 (or the pseudogene TRBV3-2) and TRBJ1-1, with D unclear. The CDR3 extends over 14 amino acids. V was pared by 1 base and J by 1 base, with 7 bases between. Germline values: CDR1 LGHDT, CDR2 YNNKEL (reference sequence). CDR3 amino acids: CASSQGSWNTEAFF. In DNA, the CDR3 is TGTGCCAGCAGCCAAGGGAGTTGGAACACTGAAGCTTTCTTT.

A word on this clone: One end of the junction does not line up with germline, which may come from a read error. This chain joins TRBV7-7 and TRBJ2-3; D gene uncertain. CDR3 length: 13 amino acids. Germline assignment: CDR1 SSHAT and CDR2 FNYEAQ (reference sequence). The CDR3 bases are TGTGCTAGCAGCTTAGGGTTCGCAGATACGCAGTATTTT. Amino acids: CASSLGFADTQYF.

This clone has a single count. Here the CDR3 reads CASSRRDRTQETQYF. CDR3 DNA: TGCGCCAGCAGCCGGCGGGACAGGACCCAAGAGACCCAGTACTTC. The chain is built from TRBV5-1 and TRBJ2-5; 8 nucleotides agree with TRBD1. CDR1 SGHRS and CDR2 YFSETQ come from the germline V gene. The V segment lost 4 bases and the J segment 1 base; nucleotides outside the gene matches: 6. The CDR3 covers 15 residues.

The genes are TRBV7-3 and TRBJ1-6; 7 bases match TRBD1. The CDR3 consists of 15 residues. Germline lookup yields CDR1 SGHTA and CDR2 FQGTGA. The V gene end was trimmed by 1 base and the J gene end by 9 bases; junction bases not matched to a gene: 6. In DNA, the CDR3 is TGTGCCAGCAGCTTAAACGCAGGGGGAATTTCACCCCTCCACTTT. Amino acid sequence: CASSLNAGGISPLHF.